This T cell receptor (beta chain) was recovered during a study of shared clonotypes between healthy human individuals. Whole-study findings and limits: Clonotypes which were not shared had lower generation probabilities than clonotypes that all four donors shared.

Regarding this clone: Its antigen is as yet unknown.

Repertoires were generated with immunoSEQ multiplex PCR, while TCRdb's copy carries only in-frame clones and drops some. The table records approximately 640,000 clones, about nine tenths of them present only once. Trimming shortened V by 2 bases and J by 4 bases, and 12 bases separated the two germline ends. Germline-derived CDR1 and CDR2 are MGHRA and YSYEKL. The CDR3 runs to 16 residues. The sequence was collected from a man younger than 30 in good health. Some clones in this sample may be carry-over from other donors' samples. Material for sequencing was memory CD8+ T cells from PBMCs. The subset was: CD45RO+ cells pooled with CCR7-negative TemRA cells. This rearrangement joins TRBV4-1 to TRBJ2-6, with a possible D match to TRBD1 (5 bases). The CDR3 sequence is CASSQFSRAGANVLTF. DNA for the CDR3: TGCGCCAGCAGCCAATTCTCCAGGGCGGGGGCCAACGTCCTGACTTTC.